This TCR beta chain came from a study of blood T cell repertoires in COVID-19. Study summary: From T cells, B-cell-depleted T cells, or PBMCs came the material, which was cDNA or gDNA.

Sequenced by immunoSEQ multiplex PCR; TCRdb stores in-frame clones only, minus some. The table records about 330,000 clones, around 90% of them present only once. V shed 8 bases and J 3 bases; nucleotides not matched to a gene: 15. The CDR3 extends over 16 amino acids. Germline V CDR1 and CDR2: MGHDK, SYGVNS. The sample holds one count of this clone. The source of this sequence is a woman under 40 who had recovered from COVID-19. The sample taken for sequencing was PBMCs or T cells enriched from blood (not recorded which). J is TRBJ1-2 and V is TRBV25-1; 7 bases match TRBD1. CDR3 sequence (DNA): TGTGCCAGCTCGGGGCAGGGAACAGGGGTGTACTATGGCTACACCTTC. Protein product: CASSGQGTGVYYGYTF.